A single count supports the clone carrying this T cell receptor beta chain. The data stem from a study of blood T cell repertoires in COVID-19. Assay used: immunoSEQ multiplex PCR; TCRdb lists only in-frame clones, some missing. The sample carries roughly 250,000 clones, about nine tenths recorded once. This TCR derives from a woman between 25 and 40 years old with acute COVID-19. Sequencing was done on a sample of PBMCs or T cells enriched from blood (not recorded which).

CDR3: CASSAGTGGDGYTF. The CDR3 nucleotides read TGTGCCAGCAGCGCCGGGACAGGGGGCGATGGCTACACCTTC. The V call is TRBV25-1, the J call TRBJ1-2, with 12 bases identical to TRBD1. Trimming cost V 6 bases and J 6 bases; bases outside gene matches: 5. This CDR3 comprises 14 residues. Germline loops: CDR1 MGHDK, CDR2 SYGVNS.